The present entry profiles one T cell receptor (beta chain) with its context. As yet, its antigen is unknown. This record belongs to a study of OX40 agonist ivuxolimab in advanced cancers. At the level of the study: Partial response was recorded in three patients: one hepatocellular carcinoma and two cutaneous melanoma cases. The study's findings and limits: Partly responding patients at 0.1-3.0 mg/kg showed some of the smallest clonal expansion.

Only in-frame clones appear in the TCRdb table, and some are missing; sequencing was by immunoSEQ multiplex PCR. Here the sample spans about 60,000 clones, approximately 90% being singletons. V gave up 6 bases and J gave up 2 bases; unmatched junction bases: 6. Germline assignment: CDR1 MNHNS and CDR2 SASEGT. The CDR3 covers 15 residues. Sequenced material: CD4+ or CD8+ T cells sorted from blood, taken in a trial of the OX40 agonist ivuxolimab. The clonotype originates from an adult with an advanced solid tumor such as melanoma, head and neck, liver or kidney cancer. The chain has TRBV6-1 and TRBJ1-5; TRBD1 matches 8 bases. The CDR3 region is CASSAGQGGNQPQHF. CDR3 nucleotides: TGTGCCAGCAGCGCCGGACAGGGTGGCAATCAGCCCCAGCATTTT.